A selection of T cell receptor beta chains follows, all from one sample in a study of post-analysis software for immune sequencing data. TCRdb called the PCR reads again in MiXCR, with one record for every CDR3 protein. The sample contains over 700,000 distinct CDR3 sequences, 25% to 30% of which appear only once. The specimen was blood. The origin of the receptors is a girl aged 5-17 years with multiple sclerosis. The CDR3 runs from the conserved cysteine through the conserved F or W. The order of the fields is clone size, J gene, D gene, V gene, CDR3 DNA, CDR3 protein. D genes are given only for firm matches. Clone size appears in some rows only: once, few, many, or a class for an expanded clone.

>-|TRBJ2-7|TRBD1|TRBV20-1
TGCAGTGCCGTACAGGACAGGGTCCCCTACGAGCAGTACTTC
CSAVQDRVPYEQYF
>-|TRBJ1-5|TRBD1|TRBV18
TGTGCCAGCTCACCTATCGGGACAGCCATCAATCAGCCCCAGCATTTT
CASSPIGTAINQPQHF
>few|TRBJ2-4|-|TRBV6-5
TGTGCCAGCCGGACGGCAGGGATGCACATTCAGTACTTC
CASRTAGMHIQYF
>once|TRBJ2-1|TRBD1|TRBV27
TGTGCCGGCAGGAAAGGGGGACAGGGGGTAAATGAGCAGTTCTTC
CAGRKGGQGVNEQFF
>few|TRBJ1-2|TRBD1|TRBV5-1
TGCGCCAGCGGTGAAAGGGGACAGGGTGATGGCTACACCTTC
CASGERGQGDGYTF
>-|TRBJ2-1|TRBD2|TRBV7-2
TGTGCCAGCAGCTTAGGCGGGGGGCAGACTTTTAATGAGCAGTTCTTC
CASSLGGGQTFNEQFF
>-|TRBJ1-1|TRBD1|TRBV6-5
TGTGCCAGCAGCGGAATACAGGGGGGGAACACTGAAGCTTTCTTT
CASSGIQGGNTEAFF
>-|TRBJ2-4|TRBD1|TRBV5-1
TGCGCCAGCAGCTTGGGACAGGGGAGGACAAACATTCAGTACTTC
CASSLGQGRTNIQYF
>few|TRBJ2-7|-|TRBV5-1
TGCGCCAGCAGCCCGGCGTCCCTATACGAGCAGTACTTC
CASSPASLYEQYF
>once|TRBJ2-5|-|TRBV7-2
TGTGCCAGCAGCCCCACCGGGCCTATAAGGTACTTC
CASSPTGPIRYF
>-|TRBJ1-1|-|TRBV7-2
TGTGCCAGCAGCTCGAGCCCGGGGCGGGGAGCTGAAGCTTTCTTT
CASSSSPGRGAEAFF
>many|TRBJ2-7|-|TRBV20-1
TGCAGTGCTCCAGAATTAGCGGTCCTCCCCTACGAGCAGTACTTC
CSAPELAVLPYEQYF
>-|TRBJ2-1|TRBD1|TRBV12-3/TRBV12-4
TGTGCCAGCAGTTTACGTGGGACAGGGGTGAGCAATGAGCAGTTCTTC
CASSLRGTGVSNEQFF
>-|TRBJ2-1|-|TRBV11-2
TGTGCCAGCAGCTTCCTAGCGAGCTCCTACAATGAGCAGTTCTTC
CASSFLASSYNEQFF
>-|TRBJ2-7|-|TRBV20-1
TGCAGTGCCAACGGGATGCAGGGTATACGCGAGCAGTACTTC
CSANGMQGIREQYF
>many|TRBJ2-7|-|TRBV6-5
TGTGCCAGCAGTCGCGCGACGGGCCATGCCGCCAACGAGCAGTACTTC
CASSRATGHAANEQYF
>-|TRBJ1-2|-|TRBV20-1
TGCTCGCTCCAAAAAAGGGATGACCATGGCTACACCTTC
CSLQKRDDHGYTF
>-|TRBJ2-7|-|TRBV20-1
TGCAGTGCCAGCGACAGTTCCTACGAGCAGTACTTC
CSASDSSYEQYF
>few|TRBJ2-3|TRBD2|TRBV9
TGTGCCAGCAGCGTAGCTACGGCGGGGGGCACAGATACGCAGTATTTT
CASSVATAGGTDTQYF
>few|TRBJ1-5|-|TRBV15
TGTGCCACCAGCAGAGACCCGGTGGGGGAAGCCCAGCATTTT
CATSRDPVGEAQHF
>few|TRBJ1-1|-|TRBV7-2
TGTGCCAGCAGCCCCTGGGGGACCATGAACACTGAAGCTTTCTTT
CASSPWGTMNTEAFF
>-|TRBJ2-7|-|TRBV20-1
TGCAGTGCTAGTCCTCCGTCGGGAGCGGCCTACGAGCAGTACTTC
CSASPPSGAAYEQYF
>few|TRBJ2-1|TRBD2|TRBV28
TGTGCCAGCAGCAGACTAGCGGAGATCAATGAGCAGTTCTTC
CASSRLAEINEQFF
>-|TRBJ2-6|TRBD1|TRBV20-1
TGCAGTGCTATGCTTCCGGGACAGGGTTACTCTGGGGCCAACGTCCTGACTTTC
CSAMLPGQGYSGANVLTF
>-|TRBJ1-1|-|TRBV7-2
TGTGCCAGCAGCGCACTTGTGACGGACACTGAAGCTTTCTTT
CASSALVTDTEAFF
>few|TRBJ2-1|-|TRBV29-1
TGCAGCTCAAGACCCGGGTTTGGCTCCTACAATGAGCGGTTCTTC
CSSRPGFGSYNERFF
>few|TRBJ2-4|TRBD2|TRBV10-3
TGTGCCATCAGTGAGCGGACTAGCGGGGGTCTAGCCAAAAACATTCAGTACTTC
CAISERTSGGLAKNIQYF
>-|TRBJ2-7|TRBD1|TRBV14
TGTGCCAGCAGCCCTAGAAGTGGGGACAGACACCTCGAGCAGTACTTC
CASSPRSGDRHLEQYF
>few|TRBJ1-5|-|TRBV12-3/TRBV12-4
TGTGCCAGCAGTTTGCTCGCAGGGAATCAGCCCCAGCATTTT
CASSLLAGNQPQHF
>-|TRBJ2-3|TRBD2|TRBV5-1
TGCGCCAGCAGCTTGGGAGGCGGGGGAACTAGCACAGATACGCAGTATTTT
CASSLGGGGTSTDTQYF
>-|TRBJ2-3|-|TRBV4-2
TGTGCCAGCAGCACACAAGCAGGTCCCAACACAGATACGCAGTATTTT
CASSTQAGPNTDTQYF
>-|TRBJ1-1|-|TRBV5-1
TGCGCCGGCAACTCGGACACGCTGAACACTGAAGCTTTCTTT
CAGNSDTLNTEAFF
>few|TRBJ2-3|TRBD1|TRBV29-1
TGCAGCGTCGGGACAGGGGTCAACACAGATACGCAGTATTTT
CSVGTGVNTDTQYF
>-|TRBJ1-1|-|TRBV7-2
TGTGCCAGCAGCTTACTACCGGGGAACACTGAAGCTTTCTTT
CASSLLPGNTEAFF
>-|TRBJ2-1|TRBD2|TRBV9
TGTGCCAGCAACTCCCTTACTAGCGGGAGGGTGTATGAGCAGTTCTTC
CASNSLTSGRVYEQFF
>-|TRBJ2-7|-|TRBV15
TGTGCCACCAGCAGAGATACCAGGGGAGGGGAGCAGTACTTC
CATSRDTRGGEQYF
>-|TRBJ2-7|-|TRBV28
TGTGCCAGCAGCTCCATTAGGGGACCGCACCTCGGATCGTACTTC
CASSSIRGPHLGSYF
>-|TRBJ2-5|-|TRBV29-1
TGCAGCGCCAGGCTCGTAGGGGAGACCCAGTACTTC
CSARLVGETQYF
>-|TRBJ1-2|-|TRBV20-1
TGCAGTGCGACCGGAGGGGAGAGGCGCTACACCTTC
CSATGGERRYTF
>few|TRBJ2-5|-|TRBV9
TGTGCCAGCAGCACAGAGTGGGGGAAAGAGACCCAGTACTTC
CASSTEWGKETQYF
>few|TRBJ2-3|TRBD2|TRBV20-1
TGCAGTGCTAGAGAGACTAGCGTCGTGAGACCCGCACACACAGATACGCAGTATTTT
CSARETSVVRPAHTDTQYF
>-|TRBJ2-7|-|TRBV15
TGTGCCACCAGCAGAGATAGATCTAGCTTGTACGAGCAGTACTTC
CATSRDRSSLYEQYF
>-|TRBJ1-6|-|TRBV6-1
TGTGCCAGCAGTGAAGTTGGGGGCCTCAATTCACCCCTCCACTTT
CASSEVGGLNSPLHF
>-|TRBJ2-1|TRBD2|TRBV7-9
TGTGCCAGCAGCACTAGACTAGCGGGAGAAGAGACCCAGTTCTTC
CASSTRLAGEETQFF
>many|TRBJ2-5|-|TRBV12-3/TRBV12-4
TGTGCCAGCAGTTTTTCCTCAGAGACCCAGTACTTC
CASSFSSETQYF
>few|TRBJ1-2|-|TRBV7-2
TGTGCCAGCAGCTCAGTAAACAGGGACTATGGCTACACCTTC
CASSSVNRDYGYTF
>-|TRBJ2-7|TRBD2|TRBV6-1
TGTGCCAGCAGTGATAGAACTAGCGGGGTTAACGAGCAGTACTTC
CASSDRTSGVNEQYF
>many|TRBJ2-3|-|TRBV29-1
TGCAGCGTTGAAGGCAGGTTCACAGATACGCAGTATTTT
CSVEGRFTDTQYF
>few|TRBJ2-3|-|TRBV7-9
TGTGCCAGCAGCGTGGGCTACGAAACAGATACGCAGTATTTT
CASSVGYETDTQYF
>-|TRBJ2-7|-|TRBV7-8
TGTGCCAGCAGCTTGATAGCGGCGGCCTACGAGCAGTACTTC
CASSLIAAAYEQYF
>few|TRBJ2-7|TRBD1|TRBV6-5
TGTGCCACCACTAGGATACGGGACAGGGTCTACGAGCAGTACTTC
CATTRIRDRVYEQYF
>-|TRBJ1-1|-|TRBV9
TGTGCCAGCGGCCCGCGGCCGGGGCATGACGGTATAAGCAATGAAGCTTTCTTT
CASGPRPGHDGISNEAFF
>many|TRBJ2-1|-|TRBV29-1
TGCAGCGTTGAAGATGGGTCCGGCAATGAGCAGTTCTTC
CSVEDGSGNEQFF
>few|TRBJ1-5|-|TRBV7-2
TGTGCCAGCAGCTCCCGGATGGGGCAGCCCCAGCATTTT
CASSSRMGQPQHF